Each of the 17 T cell receptor beta chains below was sequenced from the same sample in a study of shared clonotypes between healthy human individuals. The naive CD8 fraction comprised CD45RO-negative cells positively selected for CCR7 and excluded terminally differentiated effector memory CD45RA+ cells. The repertoire was sequenced with immunoSEQ multiplex PCR; TCRdb's copy has only in-frame clones and lacks some. The sample lists millions of clones; roughly 94% were seen once. The sample was naive CD8+ T cells sorted from blood. All receptors come from a man between 18 and 29 years old in good health.

The chain uses TRBV7-8 and TRBJ2-7; TRBD2 matches at 8 bases. CDR1 and CDR2 (germline): SGHVS, FQNEAQ. Losses at the gene ends were 4 bases for V and 5 bases for J; bases not matched to a gene: 16. The length of the CDR3 is 17 residues. This CDR3 reads CASSWGRLRAGDDEQYF. CDR3 DNA sequence: TGTGCCAGCAGCTGGGGCCGTCTTAGAGCGGGAGATGACGAGCAGTACTTC.

This chain links TRBV29-1 with TRBJ1-2, with D possibly matching TRBD1 (5 bases). V lost 7 bases to trimming and J lost 4 bases, with 19 bases between them. CDR3 length equals 14 residues. Germline values: CDR1 SQVTM, CDR2 ANQGSEA. The CDR3 loop is CSAFIMDTRYGYTF. The CDR3 DNA sequence: TGCAGCGCCTTCATTATGGACACACGCTATGGCTACACCTTC.

The J gene is TRBJ1-2, the V gene TRBV19; the D gene is possibly TRBD1 (5 bases). The germline V gene has CDR1 LNHDA and CDR2 SQIVND (reference sequence). The CDR3 covers 18 residues. The V and J ends lost 0 bases and 4 bases respectively, with 21 bases between them. CDR3 protein: CASSIDTETVLGPYGYTF. The CDR3 DNA is TGTGCCAGTAGTATAGATACCGAGACAGTCCTGGGGCCCTATGGCTACACCTTC.

V is TRBV5-6 and J is TRBJ2-7, with TRBD2 matching over 14 bases. The V and J ends lost 5 bases and 2 bases, in that order; junction bases with no gene match: 6. CDR1 is SGHDT, CDR2 YYEEEE, per germline. The CDR3 has 16 amino acids. CDR3 sequence reads: CASRAGTSGGPYEQYF. CDR3 DNA: TGTGCCAGCAGAGCCGGGACTAGCGGGGGTCCCTACGAGCAGTACTTC.

The chain has TRBV11-2 and TRBJ1-6; D not resolved. CDR1 SGHAT and CDR2 FQNNGV come from the germline V gene. The CDR3 has 13 residues. Trimming cost V 6 bases and J 6 bases, with 9 bases left between them. The CDR3 loop reads CASSSISNSPLHF. CDR3 coding DNA: TGTGCCAGCAGTTCAATCAGTAATTCACCCCTCCACTTT. Drawing the rest from reference TRBV11-2 and TRBJ1-6, the complete variable domain is EAGVAQSPRYKIIEKRQSVAFWCNPISGHATLYWYQQILGQGPKLLIQFQNNGVVDDSQLPKDRFSAERLKGVDSTLKIQPAKLEDSAVYLCASSSISNSPLHFGNGTRLTVT.

The rearrangement links TRBV19 to TRBJ1-2; TRBD1 might be the D (6 bases). V lost 5 bases to trimming and J lost 3 bases, with 13 bases between them. CDR1 is LNHDA, CDR2 SQIVND, per germline (reference sequence). This CDR3 region has 14 residues. CDR3 coding DNA: TGTGCCAGTAGTCCTTGGGGGGGCGACTATGGCTACACCTTC. Protein sequence: CASSPWGGDYGYTF.

The CDR3: CASSAGGEGTPLHF. CDR3 sequence (DNA): TGTGCCAGCAGCGCAGGGGGCGAGGGGACACCCCTCCACTTT. V usage is TRBV13 and J usage is TRBJ1-6; 8 bases map to TRBD1. CDR1 is PRHDT, CDR2 FYEKMQ, per germline (reference sequence). The CDR3 totals 14 residues. V shed 5 bases and J 11 bases; nucleotides not matched to a gene: 8.

The rearrangement uses TRBV4-3 and TRBJ2-6; D is undetermined. Trimming removed 1 base at V and 0 bases at J, with 7 bases between. The CDR3 has 16 amino acids. Germline CDR1 and CDR2: LGHNA and YSLEER. Here the CDR3 reads CASSQGLDSGANVLTF. The CDR3 nucleotides read TGCGCCAGCAGCCAAGGGTTGGACTCTGGGGCCAACGTCCTGACTTTC.

The J gene is TRBJ1-2, the V gene TRBV6-6, with D uncertain. Trimming took 2 bases from V and 6 from J, leaving 13 bases between them. The CDR3 has 14 residues. Germline V gene sequence: CDR1 MNHNY, CDR2 SVGAGI (reference sequence). CDR3 in amino acids: CASSYQSGLDGYTF. The CDR3 DNA follows: TGTGCCAGCAGTTACCAGTCGGGATTAGATGGCTACACCTTC.

J is TRBJ2-1 and V is TRBV7-8, with D possibly TRBD2 on 5 matching bases. Germline values: CDR1 SGHVS, CDR2 FQNEAQ. V lost 5 bases and J 5 bases, leaving 22 bases between the germline ends. This CDR3 is 17 amino acids long. CDR3 coding DNA: TGTGCCAGCAGCATTTCCCTAGGGCTAGCTCTGGACAATGAGCAGTTCTTC. This codes for CASSISLGLALDNEQFF.

On this clone: An end of the junction does not agree with germline; a read error may underlie this. The J gene is TRBJ2-7, the V gene TRBV11-1; 10 nucleotides align to TRBD2. The CDR3 has 14 amino acids. Germline V gene lookup returns CDR1 SGHAT and CDR2 FQDESV (reference sequence). Here the CDR3 reads CASSLAGETYEQYF. CDR3 nucleotides: TGTGCCAGCAGCCTAGCGGGGGAAACCTACGAGCAGTACTTC.

This chain links TRBV29-1 with TRBJ2-3; TRBD2 agrees at 13 bases. The ends lost 6 bases at V and 0 bases at J; junction bases unmatched: 9. This CDR3 region has 17 residues. Germline V CDR1 and CDR2: SQVTM, ANQGSEA. CDR3 protein: CSVIPGLAGNSTDTQYF. The CDR3, as DNA: TGCAGCGTAATACCGGGACTAGCGGGGAATAGCACAGATACGCAGTATTTT.

V is TRBV4-3 and J is TRBJ2-1; the D is unclear. V lost 0 bases to trimming and J lost 3 bases, with 9 bases between them. The CDR3 is 15 amino acids. Germline CDR1 reads LGHNA; CDR2 reads YSLEER. CDR3 protein: CASSQDSLRYNEQFF. CDR3 nucleotide sequence: TGCGCCAGCAGCCAAGATAGTCTTCGCTACAATGAGCAGTTCTTC.

The chain carries TRBV2 and TRBJ2-7, with no clear D. Per the germline V gene, CDR1 is SNHLY and CDR2 is FYNNEI. V dropped 3 bases and J dropped 0 bases, with 9 bases sitting between them. CDR3 length equals 14 residues. The CDR3, as DNA: TGTGCCAGCAGTGAGGTCTGGAGCTCCTACGAGCAGTACTTC. Amino acid sequence: CASSEVWSSYEQYF.

The chain couples TRBV9 to TRBJ2-1, with D perhaps TRBD1 (5 bases). Germline V gene data show CDR1 as SGDLS and CDR2 as YYNGEE. The CDR3 contains 14 residues. V was clipped by 0 bases and J by 4 bases, with 8 bases between them. The CDR3 DNA sequence: TGTGCCAGCAGCGTAGGGACACTTTACAATGAGCAGTTCTTC. This sequence encodes CASSVGTLYNEQFF.

The genes are TRBV6-5 and TRBJ2-1; D unclear. The CDR3 totals 16 residues. Germline CDR1 is MNHEY and CDR2 is SVGAGI. Trimming pared 3 bases from V and 8 bases from J, leaving 20 bases between. CDR3 region: CASSYFDLSREDEQFF. DNA for the CDR3: TGTGCCAGCAGTTATTTTGACCTTTCTAGAGAGGATGAGCAGTTCTTC.

The rearrangement joins TRBV27 to TRBJ2-7, with 7 bases lining up with TRBD2. V was pared by 4 bases and J by 1 base, with 7 bases of the junction left unmatched. Germline CDR1 and CDR2: MNHEY and SMNVEV (reference sequence). The CDR3 totals 15 residues. The CDR3 coding sequence is TGTGCCAGCAGTTCCCTGGCGGGGGATTCCTACGAGCAGTACTTC. It codes for CASSSLAGDSYEQYF.